The next 9 T cell receptor beta chains were all read from a single sample in a study of beta chain features in type 1 diabetes. Study-level points and caveats: People with Type 1 diabetes carried modestly yet significantly shorter TCRB CDR3s in all four CD4+ subsets.

What was sequenced were expressed TCRB transcripts, since all of the isolated RNA had been reverse transcribed. Data came from immunoSEQ multiplex PCR; TCRdb stores just in-frame clones and leaves some out. The sample carries more than 250,000 clones, around 21% recorded once. These receptors have no identified antigens. Sequencing input: naive CD4+ T cells from blood. These receptor sequences come from a woman between 35 and 50 years old with type 1 diabetes.

The chain joins TRBV25-1 to TRBJ2-2, with 8 bases lining up with TRBD1. With 5 bases clipped from V and 6 bases from J, the junction kept 8 bases outside the gene matches. The CDR3 sequence is 15 residues long. Germline-derived CDR1 and CDR2 are MGHDK and SYGVNS. In DNA form, the CDR3 reads TGTGCCAGCAGTTTGGACAGGGCCCTTCCCGGGGAGCTGTTTTTT. Amino acids: CASSLDRALPGELFF. Drawing the rest from reference TRBV25-1 and TRBJ2-2, the complete variable domain is EADIYQTPRYLVIGTGKKITLECSQTMGHDKMYWYQQDPGMELHLIHYSYGVNSTEKGDLSSESTVSRIRTEHFPLTLESARPSHTSQYLCASSLDRALPGELFFGEGSRLTVL.

V is TRBV4-2 and J is TRBJ2-7; TRBD2 aligns across 8 bases. Trimming at V came to 1 base and at J to 7 bases, leaving 12 bases not matched to a gene. The CDR3 loop spans 16 amino acids. The germline gives CDR1 LGHNA, CDR2 YNFKEQ. CDR3 DNA sequence: TGTGCCAGCAGCCAAGTGACGGCGGGAGGTATGGGGGAGCAGTACTTC. The encoded protein is CASSQVTAGGMGEQYF.

This chain joins TRBV30 and TRBJ1-1; 9 bases line up with TRBD1. The ends lost 3 bases at V and 0 bases at J; junction bases unmatched: 5. The V gene's germline CDR1 is GTSNPN and CDR2 SVGIG (reference sequence). CDR3 size: 15 residues. DNA for the CDR3: TGTGCCTGGAGCGGGACAGGGATCGTGAACACTGAAGCTTTCTTT. This sequence encodes CAWSGTGIVNTEAFF. Full variable domain (rest looked up from reference TRBV30 and TRBJ1-1): SQTIHQWPATLVQPVGSPLSLECTVEGTSNPNLYWYRQAAGRGLQLLFYSVGIGQISSEVPQNLSASRPQDRQFILSSKKLLLSDSGFYLCAWSGTGIVNTEAFFGQGTRLTVV.

The rearrangement uses TRBV7-7 and TRBJ2-3; D might be TRBD2 (5 bases). Per the germline V gene, CDR1 is SSHAT and CDR2 is FNYEAQ (reference sequence). This CDR3 contains 13 residues. Trimming took off 5 bases at V and 4 bases at J, with 10 bases between the two ends. Here the CDR3 DNA reads TGTGCCAGCAGCGAAGGACTGCCAGATACGCAGTATTTT. It codes for CASSEGLPDTQYF.

The chain uses TRBV7-9 and TRBJ2-5; TRBD1 matches at 7 bases. The CDR3 spans 12 residues. With 5 bases clipped from V and 8 bases from J, the junction kept 5 bases outside the gene matches. Germline V gene lookup returns CDR1 SEHNR and CDR2 FQNEAQ (reference sequence). CDR3 coding DNA: TGTGCCAGCAGCGGGGACAGAGGTACCCAGTACTTC. It specifies CASSGDRGTQYF.

The chain employs TRBV7-2 and TRBJ2-7; tentatively, D is TRBD1 (6 bases). CDR3 size: 14 residues. Germline V CDR1 and CDR2: SGHTA, FQGNSA. Trimming took 4 bases from V and 6 from J, leaving 16 bases between them. The CDR3 here is CASSSPQTGSEQYF. In DNA form, the CDR3 reads TGTGCCAGCAGCTCCCCACAAACAGGGAGCGAGCAGTACTTC.

The table lists this clone with a few counts. The chain links TRBV29-1 to TRBJ2-5; no reliable D call. This CDR3 contains 14 residues. Trimming pared 6 bases from V and 4 bases from J, leaving 18 bases between. Germline loops: CDR1 SQVTM, CDR2 ANQGSEA. In nucleotides, the CDR3 is TGCAGCGTAGCCAAAACGCCCCCTTCAGAGACCCAGTACTTC. Its protein is CSVAKTPPSETQYF. Full variable domain (outside the CDR3, taken from reference TRBV29-1 and TRBJ2-5): SAVISQKPSRDICQRGTSLTIQCQVDSQVTMMFWYRQQPGQSLTLIATANQGSEATYESGFVIDKFPISRPNLTFSTLTVSNMSPEDSSIYLCSVAKTPPSETQYFGPGTRLLVL.

Only one count was recorded for this clone. The chain has TRBV9 and TRBJ1-1, with no clear D. The CDR3 runs to 14 residues. The ends were cut back, 3 bases at V and 4 bases at J, with 13 bases in the middle. In germline, CDR1 is SGDLS, CDR2 YYNGEE. CDR3 sequence (DNA): TGTGCCAGCAGCGCGGACCTCGGGAGCACTGAAGCTTTCTTT. Its protein product is CASSADLGSTEAFF.

This clone was detected only a few times. This chain uses TRBV5-1 with TRBJ2-1; TRBD1 agrees at 8 bases. This CDR3 region has 16 residues. Germline CDR1 and CDR2: SGHRS and YFSETQ. Trimming took 0 bases from V and 3 from J; bases not matched to a gene: 5. CDR3 nucleotides: TGCGCCAGCAGCTTGGATGGACAGGGAGTCTACAATGAGCAGTTCTTC. Its translation is CASSLDGQGVYNEQFF.